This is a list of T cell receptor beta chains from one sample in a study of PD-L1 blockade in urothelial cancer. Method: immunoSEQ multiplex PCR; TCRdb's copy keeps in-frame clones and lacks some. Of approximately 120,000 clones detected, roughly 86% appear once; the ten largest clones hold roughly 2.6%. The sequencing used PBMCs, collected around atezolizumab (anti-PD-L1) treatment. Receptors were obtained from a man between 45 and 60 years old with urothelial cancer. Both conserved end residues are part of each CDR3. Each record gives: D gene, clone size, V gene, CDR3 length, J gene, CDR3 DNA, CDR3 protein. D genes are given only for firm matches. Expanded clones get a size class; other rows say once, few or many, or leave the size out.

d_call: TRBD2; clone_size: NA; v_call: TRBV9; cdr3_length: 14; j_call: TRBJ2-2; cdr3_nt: TGTGCCAGCAGCGGAGGCAGCGGGGCCGGGGAGCTGTTTTTT; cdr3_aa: CASSGGSGAGELFF
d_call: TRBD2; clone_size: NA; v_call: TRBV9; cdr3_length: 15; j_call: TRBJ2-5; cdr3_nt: TGTGCCAGCAGCTTTAGCGGGAGATACCAAGAGACCCAGTACTTC; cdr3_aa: CASSFSGRYQETQYF
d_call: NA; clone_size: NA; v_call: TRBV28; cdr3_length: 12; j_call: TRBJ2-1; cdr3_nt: TGTGCCAGCAGTTTACGAGGGCAAAAGCAGTTCTTC; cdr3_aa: CASSLRGQKQFF
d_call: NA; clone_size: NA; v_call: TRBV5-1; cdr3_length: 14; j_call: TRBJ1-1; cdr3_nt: TGCGCCAGCAGCTTGGAATTGGGGAGCACTGAAGCTTTCTTT; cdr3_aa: CASSLELGSTEAFF
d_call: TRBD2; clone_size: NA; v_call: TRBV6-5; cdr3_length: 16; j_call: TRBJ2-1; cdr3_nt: TGTGCCAGCAGTTACACCGCCGGGACTAGATCGAATGAGCAGTTCTTC; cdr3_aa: CASSYTAGTRSNEQFF
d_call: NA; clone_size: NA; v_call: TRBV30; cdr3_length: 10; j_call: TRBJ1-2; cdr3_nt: TGTGCCTGGAGTACATATGGCTACACCTTC; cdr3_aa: CAWSTYGYTF
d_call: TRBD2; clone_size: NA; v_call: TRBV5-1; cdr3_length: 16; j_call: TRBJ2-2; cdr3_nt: TGCGCCAGCAGCTTGGCCCCGGGACTACTCACCGGGGAGCTGTTTTTT; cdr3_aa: CASSLAPGLLTGELFF
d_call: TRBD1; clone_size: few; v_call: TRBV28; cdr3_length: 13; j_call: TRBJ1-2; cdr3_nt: TGTGCCAGCAGGCGACAGGGGGAACATGGCTACACCTTC; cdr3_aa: CASRRQGEHGYTF
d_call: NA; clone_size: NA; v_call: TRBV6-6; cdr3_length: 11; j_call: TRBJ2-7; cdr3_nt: TGTGCCAGCCGGCAGGGTTACGAGCAGTACTTC; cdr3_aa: CASRQGYEQYF
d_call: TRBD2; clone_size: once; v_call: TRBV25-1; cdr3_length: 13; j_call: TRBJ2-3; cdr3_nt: TGTGCCAGCAGTGTGGGAGGGACAGATACGCAGTATTTT; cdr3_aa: CASSVGGTDTQYF
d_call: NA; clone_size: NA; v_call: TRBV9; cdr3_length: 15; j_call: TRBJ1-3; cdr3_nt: TGTGCCAGCAGCGTAGACGCAGGGACTGGAAACACCATATATTTT; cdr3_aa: CASSVDAGTGNTIYF
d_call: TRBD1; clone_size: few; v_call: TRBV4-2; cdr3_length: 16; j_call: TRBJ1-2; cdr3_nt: TGTGCCAGCAGCCAAGATAGCGGACAGGCGGACTATGGCTACACCTTC; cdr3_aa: CASSQDSGQADYGYTF
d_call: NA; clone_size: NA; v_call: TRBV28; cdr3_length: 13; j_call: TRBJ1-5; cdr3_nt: TGTGCCAGCAGTTTTCAGGGTTGGCGGCCCCAGCATTTT; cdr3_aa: CASSFQGWRPQHF
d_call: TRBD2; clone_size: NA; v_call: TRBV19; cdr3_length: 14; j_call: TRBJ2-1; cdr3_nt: TGTGCCACCAACAGCGGGAGGGCAGACAATGAGCAGTTCTTC; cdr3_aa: CATNSGRADNEQFF
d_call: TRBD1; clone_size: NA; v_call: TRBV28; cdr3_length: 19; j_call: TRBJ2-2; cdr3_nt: TGTGCCAGCAGTTTAATTATCAGGGACAGGGGGCCGAACACCGGGGAGCTGTTTTTT; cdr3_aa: CASSLIIRDRGPNTGELFF
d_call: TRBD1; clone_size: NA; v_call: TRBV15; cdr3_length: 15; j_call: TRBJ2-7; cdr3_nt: TGTGCCACCAGCAGAGAATGGACAGGGCCCTACGAGCAGTACTTC; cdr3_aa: CATSREWTGPYEQYF
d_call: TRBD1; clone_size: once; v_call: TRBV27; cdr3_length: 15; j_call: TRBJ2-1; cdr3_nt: TGTGCCAGCAGGGGAGGACAGGGGGCGCGGAATGAGCAGTTCTTC; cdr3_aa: CASRGGQGARNEQFF
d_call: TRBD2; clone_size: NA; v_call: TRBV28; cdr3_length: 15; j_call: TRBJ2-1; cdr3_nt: TGTGCCAGCAGTTTATGGGGGGGGAAACTCAATGAGCAGTTCTTC; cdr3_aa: CASSLWGGKLNEQFF
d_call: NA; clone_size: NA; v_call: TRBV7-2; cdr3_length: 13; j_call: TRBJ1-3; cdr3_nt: TGTGCCAGCAGCCAGGGTCTTGGAAACACCATATATTTT; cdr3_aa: CASSQGLGNTIYF
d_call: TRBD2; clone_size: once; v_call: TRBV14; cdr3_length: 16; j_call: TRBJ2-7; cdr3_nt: TGTGCCAGCAGCCAAGGGGAGGTGGGACTAGGAAACGAGCAGTACTTC; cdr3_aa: CASSQGEVGLGNEQYF
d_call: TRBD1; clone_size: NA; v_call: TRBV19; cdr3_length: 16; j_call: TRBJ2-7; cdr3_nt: TGTGCCAGTAGTATTCAGGCCACAGGGGGTTTTAACGAGCAGTACTTC; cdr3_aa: CASSIQATGGFNEQYF
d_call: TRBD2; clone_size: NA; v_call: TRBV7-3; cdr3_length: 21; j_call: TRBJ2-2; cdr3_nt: TGTGCCAGCAGCCCCAGTCGGGACGGTGTCACGGGAGGGTTTTTGTCCGGGGAGCTGTTTTTT; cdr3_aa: CASSPSRDGVTGGFLSGELFF
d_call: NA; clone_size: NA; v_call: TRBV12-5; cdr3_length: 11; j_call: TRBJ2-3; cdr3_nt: TGTGCTAGTGGTACTACAGATACGCAGTATTTT; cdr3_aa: CASGTTDTQYF
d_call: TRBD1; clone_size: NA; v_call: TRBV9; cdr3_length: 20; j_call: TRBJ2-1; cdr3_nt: TGTGCCAGCAGCGTAAACCAAGAACACAGGGGGCGCGTCTCCTACAATGAGCAGTTCTTC; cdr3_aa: CASSVNQEHRGRVSYNEQFF
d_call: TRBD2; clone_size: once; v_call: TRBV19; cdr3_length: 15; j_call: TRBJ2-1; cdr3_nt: TGTGCCAGTAGTAGGACTAGCTCTAGCTACAATGAGCAGTTCTTC; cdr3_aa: CASSRTSSSYNEQFF
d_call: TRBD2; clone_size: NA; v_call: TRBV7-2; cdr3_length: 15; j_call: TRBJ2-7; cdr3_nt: TGTGCCAGCAGCTTGAGTCGGGAGGTACCGGGGGAGCAGTACTTC; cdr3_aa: CASSLSREVPGEQYF
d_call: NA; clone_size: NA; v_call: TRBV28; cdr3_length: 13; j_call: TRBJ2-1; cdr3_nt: TGTGCCAGCAGTACAGGGTCCTACAATGAGCAGTTCTTC; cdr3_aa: CASSTGSYNEQFF
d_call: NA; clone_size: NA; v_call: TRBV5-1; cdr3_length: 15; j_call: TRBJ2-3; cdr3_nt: TGCGCCAGCAGTTTGTGGGCGTCTAGCACAGATACGCAGTATTTT; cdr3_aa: CASSLWASSTDTQYF
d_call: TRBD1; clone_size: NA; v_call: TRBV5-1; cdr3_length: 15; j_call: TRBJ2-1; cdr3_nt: TGCGCCAGCAGCTGGGGACAGGGTGGTGGGAATGAGCAGTTCTTC; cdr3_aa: CASSWGQGGGNEQFF
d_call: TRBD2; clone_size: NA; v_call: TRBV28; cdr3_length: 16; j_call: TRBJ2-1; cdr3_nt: TGTGCCAGCAGGGTGGGACTAGATGCCCCCTACAATGAGCAGTTCTTC; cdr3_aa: CASRVGLDAPYNEQFF
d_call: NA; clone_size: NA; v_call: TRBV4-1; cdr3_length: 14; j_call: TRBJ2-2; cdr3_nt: TGCGCCAGCAAGCTAGGCGCGAACACCGGGGAGCTGTTTTTT; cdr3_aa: CASKLGANTGELFF
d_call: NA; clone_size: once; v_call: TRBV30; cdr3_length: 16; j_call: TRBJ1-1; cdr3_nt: TGTGCCTGGAGTACGCGCTCCGGGGTTCGGAACACTGAAGCTTTCTTT; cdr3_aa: CAWSTRSGVRNTEAFF
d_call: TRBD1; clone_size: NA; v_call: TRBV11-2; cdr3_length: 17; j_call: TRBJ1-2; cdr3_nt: TGTGCCAGCAGCCTTAGACGGGACAGGGCTATTTTTTATGGCTACACCTTC; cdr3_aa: CASSLRRDRAIFYGYTF
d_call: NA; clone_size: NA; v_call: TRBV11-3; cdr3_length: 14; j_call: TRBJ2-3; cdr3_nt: TGTGCCAGCAGCCCTGGACTAAACACAGATACGCAGTATTTT; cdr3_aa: CASSPGLNTDTQYF
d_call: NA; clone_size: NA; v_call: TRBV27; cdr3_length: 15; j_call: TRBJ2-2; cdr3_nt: TGTGCCAGCAAGATACAGGGTGCCGAGACCGGGGAGCTGTTTTTT; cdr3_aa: CASKIQGAETGELFF
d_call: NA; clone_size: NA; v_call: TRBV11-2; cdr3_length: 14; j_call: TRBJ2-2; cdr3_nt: TGTGCCAGCAGCCCAATAACAGGGACCGGGGAGCTGTTTTTT; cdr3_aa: CASSPITGTGELFF
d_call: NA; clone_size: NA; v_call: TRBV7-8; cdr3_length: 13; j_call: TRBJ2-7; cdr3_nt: TGTGCCAGCAGCTTAGACAGGACCTACGAGCAGTACTTT; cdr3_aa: CASSLDRTYEQYF
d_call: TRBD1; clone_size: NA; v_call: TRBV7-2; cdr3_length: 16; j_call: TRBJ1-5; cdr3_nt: TGTGCCAGCAGCTTAGCGAGGACAGGGGGCGGTCAGCCCCAGCATTTT; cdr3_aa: CASSLARTGGGQPQHF
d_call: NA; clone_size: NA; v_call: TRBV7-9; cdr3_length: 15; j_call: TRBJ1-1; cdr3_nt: TGTGCCAGCAGCTCTTCCGCCGGGGTGAACACTGAAGCTTTCTTT; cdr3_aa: CASSSSAGVNTEAFF
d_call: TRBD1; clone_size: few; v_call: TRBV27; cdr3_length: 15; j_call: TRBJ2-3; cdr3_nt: TGTGCCAGCAGTATACTAGGGACAGGGAAAGATACGCAGTATTTT; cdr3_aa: CASSILGTGKDTQYF
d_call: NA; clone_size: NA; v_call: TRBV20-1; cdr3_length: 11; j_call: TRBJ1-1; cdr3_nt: TGCAGTGTTGATGCGAGGACTGAAGCTTTCTTT; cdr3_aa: CSVDARTEAFF
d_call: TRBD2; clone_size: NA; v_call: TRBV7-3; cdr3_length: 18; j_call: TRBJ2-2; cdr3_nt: TGTGCCAGCAGCCCGTTCCTAGCGGGAGGGTCAAACACCGGGGAGCTGTTTTTT; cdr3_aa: CASSPFLAGGSNTGELFF
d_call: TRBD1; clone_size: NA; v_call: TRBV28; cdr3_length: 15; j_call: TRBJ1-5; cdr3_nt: TGTGCCAGCAGTTCGGGACAGATGTACAATCAGCCCCAGCATTTT; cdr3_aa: CASSSGQMYNQPQHF
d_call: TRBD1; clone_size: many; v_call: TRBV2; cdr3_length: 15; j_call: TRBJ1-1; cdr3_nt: TGTGCCAGCAGTCGGGGGACAGGGCAGGGGACTGAAGCTTTCTTT; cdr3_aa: CASSRGTGQGTEAFF
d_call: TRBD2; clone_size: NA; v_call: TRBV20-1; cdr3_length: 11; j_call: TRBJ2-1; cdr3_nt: TGCAGTGCTAGAAAACGGGAGGGCCAGTTCTTC; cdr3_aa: CSARKREGQFF
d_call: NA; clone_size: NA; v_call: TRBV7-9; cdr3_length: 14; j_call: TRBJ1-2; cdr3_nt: TGTGCCAGCAGCCCGGGACTGGTTGGCGATGGCTACACCTTC; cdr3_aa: CASSPGLVGDGYTF
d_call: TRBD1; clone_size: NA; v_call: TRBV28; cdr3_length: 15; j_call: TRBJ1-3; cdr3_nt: TGTGCCAGCAGTTTAAGGACAGGGATAGGAAACACCATATATTTT; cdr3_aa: CASSLRTGIGNTIYF
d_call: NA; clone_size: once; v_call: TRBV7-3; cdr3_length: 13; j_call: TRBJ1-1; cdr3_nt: TGTGCCAGCAGCTTATATTCAGGGGTTGAAGCTTTCTTT; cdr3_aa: CASSLYSGVEAFF
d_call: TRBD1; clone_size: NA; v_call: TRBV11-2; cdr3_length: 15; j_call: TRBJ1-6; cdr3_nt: TGTGCCAGCAGCGCTACAGGGGTTCATAATTCACCCCTCCACTTT; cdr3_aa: CASSATGVHNSPLHF
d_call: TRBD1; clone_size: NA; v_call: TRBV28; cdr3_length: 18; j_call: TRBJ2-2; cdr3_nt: TGTGCCAGCAGTTTCTTCTGGGGACAGGGACCGAACACCGGGGAGCTGTTTTTT; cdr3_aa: CASSFFWGQGPNTGELFF
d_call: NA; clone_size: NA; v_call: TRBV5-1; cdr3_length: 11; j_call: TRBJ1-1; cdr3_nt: TGCGCCAGCAGCTCAACAGGTGAAGCTTTCTTT; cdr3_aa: CASSSTGEAFF